This T cell receptor (beta chain) was recovered during a study of beta chain features in type 1 diabetes. General study findings and limits: No resolution was reached here on whether HLA type influences TCRB rearrangement. The naive, central memory and Treg TCRB repertoires looked more alike in patients than they did in healthy donors.

Comments on this clone: Its specificity is not known.

Sorting that relied on CD45RO/CCR7/CD25/CD127/CD95/CD27 yielded CD4+ naive, central memory, regulatory and stem cell-like memory cells. Expressed TCRB transcripts got sequenced, as all isolated RNA was reverse transcribed. Measured with immunoSEQ multiplex PCR; TCRdb has only the in-frame clones, and not every one. The sample contains about 360,000 clones, roughly 12% of which appear only once. Germline CDR1 SGHTA, CDR2 FQGTGA. The CDR3 length is 14 residues. Between the trimmed V and J ends, which lost 5 bases and 6 bases, there was a span of 13 bases. This TCR came from a man younger than 35 in good health. The chain couples TRBV7-3 to TRBJ2-2; D may be TRBD1 (6 bases). Sequenced input: naive CD4+ T cells from blood. The DNA of the CDR3 is TGTGCCAGCAGCCCCCCAGGGGATCCCGGGGAGCTGTTTTTT. Its translation is CASSPPGDPGELFF. The whole variable domain, filled in from reference TRBV7-3 and TRBJ2-2, reads GAGVSQTPSNKVTEKGKYVELRCDPISGHTALYWYRQSLGQGPEFLIYFQGTGAADDSGLPNDRFFAVRPEGSVSTLKIQRTERGDSAVYLCASSPPGDPGELFFGEGSRLTVL.